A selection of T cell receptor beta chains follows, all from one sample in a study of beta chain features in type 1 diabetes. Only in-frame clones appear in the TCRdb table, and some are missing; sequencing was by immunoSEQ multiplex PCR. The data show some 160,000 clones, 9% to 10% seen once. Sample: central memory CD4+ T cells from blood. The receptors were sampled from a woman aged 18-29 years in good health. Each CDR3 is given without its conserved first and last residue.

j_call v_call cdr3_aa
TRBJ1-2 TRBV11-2 ASSFVGGGYT
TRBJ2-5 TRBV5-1 ASSLGGLTGGAETQY
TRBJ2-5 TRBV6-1 ASTQMTGQETQY
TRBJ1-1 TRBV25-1 ASSELMGGGTEAF
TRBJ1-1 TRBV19 ASSLRDRGTEAF
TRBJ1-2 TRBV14 ASSPDRSWGYT
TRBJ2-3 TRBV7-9 ASTLGDTQY
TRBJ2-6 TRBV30 AWIDTSRANVLT
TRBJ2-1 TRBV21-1 ARQVPSSYNEQF
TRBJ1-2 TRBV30 AWSLQVPRGYT
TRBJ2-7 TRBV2 ASTRGLASQEQY
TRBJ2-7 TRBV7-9 ASSLDREGSLQ
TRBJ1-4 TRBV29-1 SVGQGGSEKLF
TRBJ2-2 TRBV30 AWGTGLAGTGELF
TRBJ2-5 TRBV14 ASSQESQTQY
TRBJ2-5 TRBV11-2 ASSLVAGRPGTQY
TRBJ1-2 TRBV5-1 ASSSLGQGGDYGYT
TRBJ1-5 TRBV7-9 ASSQQGYQPQH
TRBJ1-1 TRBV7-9 ASSLSPAGRRTEAF
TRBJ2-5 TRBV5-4 ASSLGGASGTQY
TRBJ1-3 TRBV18 ASSPGAAVNSGNTIY
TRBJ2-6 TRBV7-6 ASSLAQGALGANVLT
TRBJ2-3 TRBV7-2 ASSSTGGAGGPDTQY
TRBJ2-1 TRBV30 AWSFGLAGELWLSGYNEQF
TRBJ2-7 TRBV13 ASSLVGSPHEQY
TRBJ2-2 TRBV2 ASSTWRQADTGELF
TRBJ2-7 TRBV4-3 ASSQEQGAYEQY
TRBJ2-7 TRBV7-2 ASSLSPDEQY
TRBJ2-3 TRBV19 ASSRGHGDTQY